This T cell receptor beta chain originates from a study of T cells in Graves' hyperthyroidism and ophthalmopathy. Study-wide results and caveats: Within blood appeared most thyroid clonotypes that had expanded above 0.001. Onset of ophthalmopathy came a median around 7.1 months after the model predicted it.

Exclusion of a patient resulted from uncontrolled infection, other autoimmune disease, pregnancy or lactation. TCR beta CDR3 regions were amplified from RNA. Using the HTBI primer set, a first-round RT-PCR was run on the TCR CDR3. TCRdb reprocessed the multiplex PCR reads with MiXCR, giving one entry per CDR3 protein. The sample has approximately 330,000 distinct CDR3 sequences, around 13% seen once; the top ten hold 30% to 40%. The sample holds many counts of this clonotype. Its target is unknown. Material: blood. This sequence was found in a woman aged 40-49 years with Graves' ophthalmopathy.

CDR3 nucleotides: TGTGCCAGCAGCCTCGACAGGGCATACGGAAACACCATATATTTT. This translates into CASSLDRAYGNTIYF. V and J are TRBV3-1 and TRBJ1-3; 7 bases fit TRBD1. The CDR3 spans 15 residues. Germline V gene lookup returns CDR1 LGHDT and CDR2 YNNKEL (reference sequence). V shed 4 bases, J shed 4 bases, and the junction held 7 bases outside the gene matches.